A selection of T cell receptor beta chains follows, all from one sample in a study of PD-1 blockade in classical Hodgkin lymphoma. The data were produced by immunoSEQ multiplex PCR, yet TCRdb's version contains in-frame clones alone and is incomplete. The sample carries about 27,000 clones, around 85% recorded once. The specimen comprised CD4+ T cells from blood, sampled before the fourth cycle of nivolumab. The receptors here all came from a human donor with classical Hodgkin lymphoma. CDR3s include the opening cysteine and the closing phenylalanine or tryptophan. D genes are given only for firm matches.

TRBV27	TRBD1	TRBJ2-7	CASSSRQGVGYEQYF	TGTGCCAGCAGTTCCCGACAGGGGGTAGGCTACGAGCAGTACTTC
TRBV6-6	TRBD1	TRBJ1-5	CASSYSAGTGNQPQHF	TGTGCCAGCAGTTACTCGGCGGGGACAGGCAATCAGCCCCAGCATTTT
TRBV7-2	.	TRBJ2-7	CASSLNSHEQYF	TGTGCCAGCAGCTTAAACAGCCACGAGCAGTACTTC
TRBV25-1	TRBD1	TRBJ1-6	CASSREDRVYSPLHF	TGTGCCAGCAGCCGGGAGGACAGGGTTTATTCACCCCTCCACTTT
TRBV11-2	.	TRBJ2-7	CASSLYGPSYEQYF	TGTGCCAGCAGCTTATACGGACCGTCCTACGAGCAGTACTTC
TRBV14	TRBD2	TRBJ2-2	CASSQVSGFANTGELFF	TGTGCCAGCAGCCAAGTTAGCGGGTTCGCGAACACCGGGGAGCTGTTTTTT
TRBV2	.	TRBJ1-2	CASSVARGGDWGNYGYTF	TGTGCCAGCAGTGTCGCCCGTGGGGGTGATTGGGGGAACTATGGCTACACCTTC
TRBV6-6	.	TRBJ2-7	CASMVGQGYEQYF	TGTGCCAGCATGGTCGGGCAGGGGTACGAGCAGTACTTC
TRBV27	TRBD1	TRBJ1-6	CASSLSDRANSPLHF	TGTGCCAGCAGTTTATCCGACAGGGCAAATTCACCCCTCCACTTT
TRBV19	TRBD1	TRBJ1-2	CASTAPRTGQGYTF	TGTGCCAGTACCGCTCCGAGGACAGGGCAAGGCTACACCTTC